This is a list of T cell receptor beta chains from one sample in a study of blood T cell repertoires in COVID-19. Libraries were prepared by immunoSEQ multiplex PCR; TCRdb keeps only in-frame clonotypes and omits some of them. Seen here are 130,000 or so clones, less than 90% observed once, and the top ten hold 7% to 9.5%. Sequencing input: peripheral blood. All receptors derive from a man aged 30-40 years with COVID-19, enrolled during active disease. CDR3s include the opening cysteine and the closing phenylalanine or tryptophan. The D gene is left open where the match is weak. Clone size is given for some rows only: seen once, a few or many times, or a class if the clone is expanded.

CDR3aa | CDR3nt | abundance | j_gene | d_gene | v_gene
CASSPVETNTEAFF | TGTGCCAGCAGTCCCGTGGAGACGAACACTGAAGCTTTCTTT | NA | TRBJ1-1 | NA | TRBV6-2/TRBV6-3
CSASREGLSDTQYF | TGCAGTGCTAGTCGGGAGGGCCTCTCAGATACGCAGTATTTT | NA | TRBJ2-3 | TRBD2 | TRBV20-1
CASSRRELNTEAFF | TGTGCCAGTAGTCGCCGGGAGCTGAACACTGAAGCTTTCTTT | NA | TRBJ1-1 | NA | TRBV19
CASSCRTYEQYF | TGTGCCAGCAGCTGCAGGACCTACGAGCAGTACTTC | few | TRBJ2-7 | NA | TRBV5-4
CASSLAGGRVHEQYF | TGTGCCAGCAGCTTAGCTGGCGGGAGAGTCCACGAGCAGTACTTC | NA | TRBJ2-7 | TRBD2 | TRBV7-6
CASSKSGTFYNEQFF | TGTGCCAGCTCCAAAAGCGGGACCTTCTACAATGAGCAGTTCTTC | NA | TRBJ2-1 | TRBD2 | TRBV18
CASRSPGLNNEKLFF | TGTGCCAGTAGATCTCCGGGACTAAATAATGAAAAACTGTTTTTT | NA | TRBJ1-4 | NA | TRBV19
CASSPTGNSPLHF | TGTGCCAGCAGTCCGACAGGGAATTCACCCCTCCACTTT | NA | TRBJ1-6 | TRBD1 | TRBV27
CAWFPRPYNEQFF | TGTGCCTGGTTCCCTAGGCCTTACAATGAGCAGTTCTTC | NA | TRBJ2-1 | NA | TRBV30
CASSFFDRGRTEAFF | TGTGCCAGCAGTTTCTTCGACAGGGGGCGAACTGAAGCTTTCTTT | NA | TRBJ1-1 | TRBD1 | TRBV6-2/TRBV6-3
CASSSSIAGGTGELFF | TGTGCCAGCAGTTCTTCAATAGCGGGAGGCACCGGGGAGCTGTTTTTT | NA | TRBJ2-2 | TRBD2 | TRBV28
CASHPGSDNEKLFF | TGCGCCAGCCACCCCGGGAGTGATAATGAAAAACTGTTTTTT | few | TRBJ1-4 | NA | TRBV5-1
CASVSETGVHQDPNVFHEQFF | TGTGCCAGCGTCTCGGAGACAGGGGTCCACCAAGACCCAAACGTGTTTCATGAGCAGTTCTTC | NA | TRBJ2-1 | NA | TRBV21-1
CASSISGSTDTQYF | TGTGCCAGTAGTATTAGCGGGAGCACAGATACGCAGTATTTT | NA | TRBJ2-3 | TRBD2 | TRBV19
CASSPPWTSGSYDEQFF | TGTGCCAGCAGCCCGCCATGGACTAGCGGGAGTTATGATGAGCAGTTCTTC | NA | TRBJ2-1 | TRBD2 | TRBV3-1/TRBV3-2
CASGLALTDTQYF | TGTGCCAGCGGCCTAGCATTAACAGATACGCAGTATTTT | NA | TRBJ2-3 | NA | TRBV2
CASSESVRGYEQYF | TGTGCCAGCAGTGAATCAGTCAGGGGCTACGAGCAGTACTTC | NA | TRBJ2-7 | NA | TRBV2
CASNSPDRGGTDTQYF | TGTGCCAGCAACTCACCCGACAGGGGGGGCACAGATACGCAGTATTTT | NA | TRBJ2-3 | TRBD1 | TRBV27
CAWTPQGGASSEQFF | TGTGCCTGGACTCCACAAGGGGGCGCTAGTAGTGAGCAGTTCTTC | NA | TRBJ2-1 | TRBD1 | TRBV30
CARATVGRPNYGYTF | TGTGCCCGGGCAACCGTAGGCAGGCCGAACTATGGCTACACCTTC | NA | TRBJ1-2 | NA | TRBV30
CASSPDGPYEQYF | TGTGCCAGCAGTCCTGATGGGCCCTACGAGCAGTACTTC | NA | TRBJ2-7 | NA | TRBV7-9
CATSRAGTGGKETQYF | TGTGCCACCAGCAGAGCGGGGACAGGGGGTAAAGAGACCCAGTACTTC | NA | TRBJ2-5 | TRBD1 | TRBV15
CASSFPGTSGSFTYEQYF | TGTGCCAGCAGCTTTCCGGGGACTAGCGGGAGTTTTACCTACGAGCAGTACTTC | NA | TRBJ2-7 | TRBD2 | TRBV7-2
CATRGGGETQYF | TGTGCCACTAGAGGGGGCGGAGAGACCCAGTACTTC | once | TRBJ2-5 | TRBD1 | TRBV24-1
CASSRRLESRYGYTF | TGCGCCAGCAGCCGCCGACTTGAGTCACGATATGGCTACACCTTC | NA | TRBJ1-2 | NA | TRBV4-1
CASSHPLAGGKYNEQFF | TGTGCCAGCAGCCACCCACTAGCGGGAGGAAAATACAATGAGCAGTTCTTC | NA | TRBJ2-1 | TRBD2 | TRBV9
CASSFAGRTEAFF | TGTGCCAGCAGTTTCGCAGGAAGGACTGAAGCTTTCTTT | NA | TRBJ1-1 | NA | TRBV28
CASSVGTVGQGYNEQFF | TGTGCCAGCAGCGTAGGGACGGTGGGGCAGGGGTACAATGAGCAGTTCTTC | NA | TRBJ2-1 | NA | TRBV9
CASSVGGQAREPQHF | TGTGCCAGCAGCGTAGGTGGACAGGCTCGGGAGCCCCAGCATTTT | few | TRBJ1-5 | TRBD1 | TRBV9
CASSLGENTEAFF | TGTGCCAGCAGCCTCGGTGAGAACACTGAAGCTTTCTTT | NA | TRBJ1-1 | NA | TRBV7-3
CASSLFAGGTDTQYF | TGTGCCAGCAGTTTATTCGCGGGAGGGACAGATACGCAGTATTTT | NA | TRBJ2-3 | TRBD2 | TRBV28
CASSAGFRNQPQHF | TGTGCCAGCAGTGCAGGGTTCCGCAATCAGCCCCAGCATTTT | NA | TRBJ1-5 | NA | TRBV2
CASSGQGHQPQHF | TGTGCCAGCTCCGGACAGGGGCATCAGCCCCAGCATTTT | NA | TRBJ1-5 | TRBD1 | TRBV6-5
CASSLELNTDTQYF | TGTGCCAGCAGCTTAGAACTGAACACAGATACGCAGTATTTT | NA | TRBJ2-3 | NA | TRBV11-2
CASRTDLAGGIAYEQYF | TGTGCCAGCAGAACGGACCTAGCGGGAGGAATCGCCTACGAGCAGTACTTC | NA | TRBJ2-7 | TRBD2 | TRBV28
CASSFIADEQYF | TGTGCCAGCAGTTTTATAGCCGACGAGCAGTACTTC | NA | TRBJ2-7 | NA | TRBV12-3/TRBV12-4
CASSSRGNYGYTF | TGTGCCAGCAGTTCCAGGGGAAACTATGGCTACACCTTC | NA | TRBJ1-2 | NA | TRBV28
CASSLGSQGQGTGELFF | TGTGCCAGCAGCTTAGGCAGCCAGGGTCAGGGCACCGGGGAGCTGTTTTTT | once | TRBJ2-2 | NA | TRBV11-2
CASSQDMTGGQPQHF | TGCGCCAGCAGCCAAGATATGACAGGAGGTCAGCCCCAGCATTTT | NA | TRBJ1-5 | NA | TRBV4-1
CASSTQGSNQPQHF | TGTGCCAGCAGCACTCAGGGTAGCAATCAGCCCCAGCATTTT | NA | TRBJ1-5 | NA | TRBV11-2
CASSFGGGTDTQYF | TGTGCCAGCAGTTTCGGTGGCGGAACAGATACGCAGTATTTT | NA | TRBJ2-3 | NA | TRBV28
CASSYREQFF | TGTGCCAGCAGCTACAGAGAGCAGTTCTTC | once | TRBJ2-1 | NA | TRBV11-2
CASSPTQGDLYNEQFF | TGCGCCAGCAGCCCCACACAGGGAGACTTGTACAATGAGCAGTTCTTC | once | TRBJ2-1 | NA | TRBV4-1
CASSSGQSSYNEQFF | TGTGCCAGCAGCTCCGGACAGAGCTCCTACAATGAGCAGTTCTTC | once | TRBJ2-1 | NA | TRBV7-6
CASRDRDNEKLFF | TGTGCCAGCCGGGACAGGGATAATGAAAAACTGTTTTTT | NA | TRBJ1-4 | TRBD1 | TRBV12-3/TRBV12-4
CASSIQPGQGSDEQYF | TGTGCCAGTAGTATCCAGCCGGGACAGGGGAGCGACGAGCAGTACTTC | NA | TRBJ2-7 | TRBD1 | TRBV19
CASSWRHLERTNEQFF | TGTGCCAGCAGTTGGCGACACCTTGAGAGAACCAATGAGCAGTTCTTC | NA | TRBJ2-1 | NA | TRBV28
CASSRGGAGTEAFF | TGTGCCAGCTCCCGGGGGGGGGCTGGCACTGAAGCTTTCTTT | few | TRBJ1-1 | NA | TRBV7-2
CSRQLNYGYTF | TGCAGTCGACAGTTGAACTATGGCTACACCTTC | once | TRBJ1-2 | NA | TRBV20-1
CASSPRDSQNEKLFF | TGTGCCAGTAGTCCTCGGGACAGTCAGAATGAAAAACTGTTTTTT | NA | TRBJ1-4 | TRBD1 | TRBV19
CASSVVSGQPQHF | TGTGCCAGCAGCGTAGTGTCAGGTCAGCCCCAGCATTTT | once | TRBJ1-5 | NA | TRBV9
CASSPVIASYEQYF | TGTGCCAGCAGCCCAGTGATAGCCTCCTACGAGCAGTACTTC | NA | TRBJ2-7 | NA | TRBV28
CASSLGGRANTGELFF | TGTGCCAGCAGCTTGGGAGGCAGGGCGAACACCGGGGAGCTGTTTTTT | NA | TRBJ2-2 | NA | TRBV5-6
CAWSVTLQPNTEAFF | TGTGCCTGGAGTGTAACGTTACAGCCGAACACTGAAGCTTTCTTT | NA | TRBJ1-1 | NA | TRBV30
CASSFMAGPGEQYF | TGTGCCAGCAGTTTTATGGCGGGGCCAGGGGAGCAGTACTTC | NA | TRBJ2-7 | NA | TRBV27
CASSLAGEVAKNIQYF | TGTGCCAGCAGCTTAGCGGGAGAGGTCGCCAAAAACATTCAGTACTTC | NA | TRBJ2-4 | TRBD2 | TRBV7-3
CASSGTSGRVFNEQFF | TGTGCCAGCAGTGGAACGAGCGGGAGGGTCTTTAATGAGCAGTTCTTC | once | TRBJ2-1 | TRBD2 | TRBV25-1